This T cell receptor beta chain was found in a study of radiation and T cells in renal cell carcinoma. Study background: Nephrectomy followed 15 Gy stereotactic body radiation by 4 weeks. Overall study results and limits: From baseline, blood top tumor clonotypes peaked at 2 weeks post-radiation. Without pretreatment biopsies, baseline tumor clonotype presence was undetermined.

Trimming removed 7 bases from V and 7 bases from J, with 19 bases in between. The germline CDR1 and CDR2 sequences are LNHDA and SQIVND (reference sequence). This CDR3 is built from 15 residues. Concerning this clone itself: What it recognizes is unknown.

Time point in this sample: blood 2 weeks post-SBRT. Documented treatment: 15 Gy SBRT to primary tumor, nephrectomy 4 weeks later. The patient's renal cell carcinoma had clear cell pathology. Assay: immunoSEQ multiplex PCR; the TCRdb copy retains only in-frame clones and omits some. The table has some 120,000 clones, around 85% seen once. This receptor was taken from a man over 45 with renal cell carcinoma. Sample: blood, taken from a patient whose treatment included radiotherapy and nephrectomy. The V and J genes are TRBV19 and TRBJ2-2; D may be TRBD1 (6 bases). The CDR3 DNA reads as TGTGCCAGTACCACGACTACAGGGCTGGGCGGGGAGCTGTTTTTT. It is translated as CASTTTTGLGGELFF.